These 10 T cell receptor beta chains share one sample of origin, sequenced in a study of blood T cell repertoires in COVID-19. TCRdb's copy holds only in-frame clones and misses some; the assay was immunoSEQ multiplex PCR. The repertoire has roughly 160,000 clones, around four fifths of them found once; the top ten carry about 8.1%. Sequenced sample: peripheral blood. The receptors derive from an elderly woman with COVID-19, enrolled during active disease.

The genes are TRBV7-9 and TRBJ2-3; perhaps TRBD2 as D (6 bases). V was shortened by 5 bases and J by 2 bases, with 11 bases between the two germline ends. This CDR3 spans 14 amino acids. Germline CDR1 SEHNR, CDR2 FQNEAQ (reference sequence). The CDR3: CASSPRGSTDTQYF. The CDR3 DNA reads TGTGCCAGCAGCCCCCGGGGGTCCACAGATACGCAGTATTTT.

The chain carries TRBV9 and TRBJ2-2; maybe TRBD2 (6 bases). There are 13 residues in the CDR3. Per the germline V gene, CDR1 is SGDLS and CDR2 is YYNGEE. V shed 5 bases and J shed 5 bases, with 10 bases lying between them. The CDR3 coding sequence is TGTGCCAGCAGACCTAGCGCGACCGGGGAGCTGTTTTTT. Translation: CASRPSATGELFF.

The rearrangement uses TRBV28 and TRBJ2-3; 7 bases agree with TRBD2. J lost 5 bases, V lost 7 bases, and 6 bases had no gene match. Per germline, CDR1 MDHEN and CDR2 SYDVKM. CDR3 length: 13 residues. In nucleotides, the CDR3 is TGTGCCAGCAAGGCGGGAGTACGAGATACGCAGTATTTT. This encodes CASKAGVRDTQYF.

This chain connects TRBV14 to TRBJ2-7; no definite D call. Trimming removed 3 bases from V and 3 bases from J, with 15 bases in between. This CDR3 is 15 amino acids long. CDR1 and CDR2 from the germline V gene are SGHDN and FVKESK. CDR3 loop: CASSQHSGSIYEQYF. The DNA for the CDR3 is TGTGCCAGCAGCCAGCATTCAGGATCCATCTACGAGCAGTACTTC.

This rearrangement joins TRBV3-1 (or the pseudogene TRBV3-2) to TRBJ1-3, with D perhaps TRBD1 (6 bases). The CDR3 loop spans 15 amino acids. V was cut by 3 bases and J by 2 bases, with 11 bases left in between. From germline, CDR1 is LGHDT and CDR2 YNNKEL (reference sequence). The CDR3 DNA reads as TGTGCCAGCAGCCACTTACGGACAGCTGGAAACACCATATATTTT. Protein product: CASSHLRTAGNTIYF.

V is TRBV5-1 and J is TRBJ1-4; D ambiguous. V dropped 0 bases and J dropped 0 bases, with 9 bases sitting between them. This CDR3 spans 16 amino acids. Germline lookup yields CDR1 SGHRS and CDR2 YFSETQ. CDR3 coding DNA: TGCGCCAGCAGCTTGGTGGAGGACTCAACTAATGAAAAACTGTTTTTT. The encoded protein is CASSLVEDSTNEKLFF.

The CDR3 DNA follows: TGTGCCAGCAGTCTCTCCGACAGGCCGGGTTACGAGCAGTACTTC. Residues: CASSLSDRPGYEQYF. The V gene is TRBV6-5, the J gene TRBJ2-7; D is perhaps TRBD1 (6 bases). Per the germline V gene, CDR1 is MNHEY and CDR2 is SVGAGI. Trimming shortened V by 5 bases and J by 4 bases, and 18 bases separated the two germline ends. CDR3 length: 15 residues.

CDR3: CASSDLSGSGAQFF. CDR3 nucleotide sequence: TGTGCCAGCAGTGACCTTAGCGGTAGCGGAGCACAGTTCTTC. The V and J genes are TRBV2 and TRBJ2-1; a weak D match, TRBD2 (6 bases). The V and J ends lost 3 bases and 13 bases respectively, with 19 bases between them. Germline V gene lookup returns CDR1 SNHLY and CDR2 FYNNEI. The CDR3 totals 14 residues.

J is TRBJ2-3 and V is TRBV5-1, with a possible D match to TRBD1 (5 bases). From germline, CDR1 is SGHRS and CDR2 YFSETQ. V lost 7 bases to trimming and J lost 0 bases, with 12 bases between them. The length of the CDR3 is 14 residues. CDR3 nucleotides: TGCGCCAGCGGTGGGGCAGGCAGCACAGATACGCAGTATTTT. It codes for CASGGAGSTDTQYF.

The count of this clone is one. The chain employs TRBV5-1 and TRBJ1-3; perhaps TRBD1 as D (6 bases). Germline CDR1 and CDR2: SGHRS and YFSETQ. The CDR3 runs 15 residues. V was pared by 4 bases and J by 0 bases, with 11 bases between. The CDR3 nucleotides are TGCGCCAGCAGCCCCGGGACAAGCTCTGGAAACACCATATATTTT. Translation gives CASSPGTSSGNTIYF. The whole variable domain, remainder taken from reference TRBV5-1 and TRBJ1-3, is KAGVTQTPRYLIKTRGQQVTLSCSPISGHRSVSWYQQTPGQGLQFLFEYFSETQRNKGNFPGRFSGRQFSNSRSEMNVSTLELGDSALYLCASSPGTSSGNTIYFGEGSWLTVV.